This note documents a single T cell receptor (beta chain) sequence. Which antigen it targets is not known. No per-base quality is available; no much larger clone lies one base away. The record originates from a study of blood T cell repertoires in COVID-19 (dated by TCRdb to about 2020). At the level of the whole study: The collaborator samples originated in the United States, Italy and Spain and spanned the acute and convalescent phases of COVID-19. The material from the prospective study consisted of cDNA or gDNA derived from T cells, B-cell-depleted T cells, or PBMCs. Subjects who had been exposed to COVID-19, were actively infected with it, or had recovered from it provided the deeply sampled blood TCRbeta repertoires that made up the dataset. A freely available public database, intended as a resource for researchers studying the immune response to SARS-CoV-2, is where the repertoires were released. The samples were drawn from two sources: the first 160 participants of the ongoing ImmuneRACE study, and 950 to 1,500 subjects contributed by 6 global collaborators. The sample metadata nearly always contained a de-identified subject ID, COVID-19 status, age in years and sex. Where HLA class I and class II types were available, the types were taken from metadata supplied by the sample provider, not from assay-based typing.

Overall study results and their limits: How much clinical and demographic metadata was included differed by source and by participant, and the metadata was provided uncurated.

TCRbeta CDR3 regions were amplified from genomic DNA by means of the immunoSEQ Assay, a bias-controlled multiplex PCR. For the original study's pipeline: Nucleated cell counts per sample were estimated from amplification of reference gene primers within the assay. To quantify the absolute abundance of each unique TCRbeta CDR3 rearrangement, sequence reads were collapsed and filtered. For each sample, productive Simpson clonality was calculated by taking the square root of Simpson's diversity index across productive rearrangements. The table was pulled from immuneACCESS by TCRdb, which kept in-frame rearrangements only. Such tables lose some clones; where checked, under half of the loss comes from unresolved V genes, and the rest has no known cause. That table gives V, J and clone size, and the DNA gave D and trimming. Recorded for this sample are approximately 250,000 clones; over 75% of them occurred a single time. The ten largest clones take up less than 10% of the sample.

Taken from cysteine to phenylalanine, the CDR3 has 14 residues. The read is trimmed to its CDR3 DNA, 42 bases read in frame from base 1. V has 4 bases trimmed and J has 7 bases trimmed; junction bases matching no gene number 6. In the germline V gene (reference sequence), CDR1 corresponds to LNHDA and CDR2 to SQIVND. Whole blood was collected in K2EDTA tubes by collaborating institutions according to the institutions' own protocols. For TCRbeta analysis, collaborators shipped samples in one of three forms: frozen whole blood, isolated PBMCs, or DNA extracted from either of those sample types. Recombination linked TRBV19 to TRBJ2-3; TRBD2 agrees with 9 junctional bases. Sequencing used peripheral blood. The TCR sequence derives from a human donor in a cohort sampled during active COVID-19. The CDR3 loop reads CASSSGGAFYTQYF. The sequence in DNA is TGTGCCAGTAGTAGCGGGGGGGCCTTTTATACGCAGTATTTT.